What follows are 6 T cell receptor beta chains derived from one specimen sequenced in a study of tumor-infiltrating lymphocytes in primary liver carcinoma (dated by TCRdb to the late 2010s). The run used an Illumina HiSeq 2500. TCRbeta-specific cDNA was reverse-transcribed from 500 ng total RNA using a constant-region primer and ProtoScript II reverse transcriptase. Three nested multiplex PCR rounds, following a slightly modified ARM-PCR procedure, were used to build the TCRbeta libraries. Each of the first two PCR rounds ran for about 10 cycles and used multiplex TRBV1-TRBV30 forward primers together with a Cbeta reverse primer. TCRdb reprocessing: public reads trimmed at Q25 with fastp, clones called with MiXCR, in-frame beta chains kept. Entries that share a CDR3 protein sequence are merged under the most common genes and DNA. The sample table contains 300,000 to 350,000 distinct CDR3 sequences; only one count was recorded for almost 60% of them. Approximately 15% of the sample is held by the ten biggest clonotypes.

Blood RNA was extracted from unsorted whole blood with TRIzol reagent; germline DNA came from the DNeasy Blood & Tissue kit. Sequenced input: peripheral blood. These receptor sequences come from a woman aged 30 to 39 with primary liver carcinoma and hepatitis B virus infection.

This chain connects TRBV5-5 to TRBJ2-4; 11 bases are shared with TRBD1. Trimming took 3 bases from V and 7 from J; bases not matched to a gene: 6. From germline, CDR1 is SGHKS and CDR2 YYEKEE (reference sequence). The CDR3 contains 15 residues. CDR3 loop: CASSSGGQGGNIQYF. The CDR3 DNA reads TGTGCCAGCAGCTCGGGGGGACAGGGGGGGAACATTCAGTACTTC.

This clonotype showed up just once. The junction shows a germline mismatch at one end, possibly a read error. J is TRBJ2-5 and V is TRBV11-2; D possibly corresponds to TRBD1 (5 bases). Germline V gene sequence: CDR1 SGHAT, CDR2 FQNNGV. The CDR3 extends over 13 amino acids. As DNA, the CDR3 is TGTGCCAGCAGCAACAGGTCCCAAGAGGCCCAGTACTTC. Translated: CASSNRSQEAQYF.

This clonotype occurred many times. The gene calls are TRBV11-2 and TRBJ2-5; 8 bases match TRBD2. In germline, CDR1 is SGHAT, CDR2 FQNNGV. This CDR3 is 15 amino acids long. V lost 2 bases, J lost 2 bases, and 4 bases stayed unmatched. The CDR3 bases are TGTGCCAGCAGCTTATATACTAGCGGTCAAGAGACCCAGTACTTC. This translates into CASSLYTSGQETQYF.

Note on this clonotype: This may arise from a read error, as a much more abundant clone is one base away. The chain joins TRBV6-2 or TRBV6-3 to TRBJ2-1; the match to TRBD2 covers 12 bases. CDR3 length: 16 amino acids. Germline CDR1 reads MNHEY; CDR2 reads SVGEGT. Losses at the gene ends were 6 bases for V and 6 bases for J; bases not matched to a gene: 9. CDR3 sequence reads: CASSPRTSGVPNEQFF. The DNA for the CDR3 is TGTGCCAGCAGCCCACGGACTAGCGGGGTACCCAATGAGCAGTTCTTC.

Points on this clonotype: One end of the junction varies from germline; a read error may be responsible. The genes are TRBV7-3 and TRBJ2-2, with 11 bases identical to TRBD2. Germline V lookup: CDR1 SGHTA, CDR2 FQGTGA. The CDR3 loop spans 19 amino acids. Written as DNA, the CDR3 is TGTGCCAGCAGCTTAACTGGGACTAGCGGTCCATCGAACACCGGGGAGCTATTTTTT. Residues: CASSLTGTSGPSNTGELFF.

In regard to this clonotype: This may be a read error: a much more frequent sequence differs by one nucleotide. The rearrangement links TRBV29-1 to TRBJ2-1; 9 nucleotides line up with TRBD2. The CDR3 has 14 amino acids. V lost 8 bases, J lost 0 bases, and 5 bases stayed unmatched. From germline, CDR1 is SQVTM and CDR2 ANQGSEA. The CDR3 DNA sequence: TGCAGCACCCGGACTAGCGACTCCTACAATGAGCAGTTCTTC. Its translation is CSTRTSDSYNEQFF.